A single sample gave rise to the 3 T cell receptor beta chains below, sequenced in a study of OX40 agonist ivuxolimab in advanced cancers. The protocol was immunoSEQ multiplex PCR, while the TCRdb copy is restricted to in-frame clones and leaves out a portion. The sample comprises under 200,000 clones, 90% to 95% of which are singletons, and approximately 0.3% rests with the top ten. Specimen: CD4+ or CD8+ T cells sorted from blood, collected in a trial of the OX40 agonist ivuxolimab. The source of these receptors is an adult with an advanced solid tumor such as melanoma, head and neck, liver or kidney cancer.

This chain links TRBV5-6 with TRBJ2-5; 8 positions match TRBD1. This CDR3 comprises 14 residues. After removal of 3 bases from V and 1 base from J, the junction contained 2 bases not matched to a gene. Looked up from germline, CDR1 is SGHDT and CDR2 is YYEEEE. CDR3 amino acids: CASSSQGAQETQYF. In DNA, the CDR3 is TGTGCCAGCAGCTCCCAGGGGGCCCAAGAGACCCAGTACTTC.

This rearrangement joins TRBV11-2 to TRBJ2-1; D may be TRBD2 (6 bases). There are 12 residues in the CDR3. V was pared by 5 bases and J by 7 bases, with 9 bases between. Germline V gene sequence: CDR1 SGHAT, CDR2 FQNNGV. CDR3 amino acids: CASSRGTNEQFF. CDR3 nucleotide sequence: TGTGCCAGCAGCCGGGGGACTAATGAGCAGTTCTTC. The full variable domain, with the rest looked up from reference TRBV11-2 and TRBJ2-1, is EAGVAQSPRYKIIEKRQSVAFWCNPISGHATLYWYQQILGQGPKLLIQFQNNGVVDDSQLPKDRFSAERLKGVDSTLKIQPAKLEDSAVYLCASSRGTNEQFFGPGTRLTVL.

This chain connects TRBV4-1 to TRBJ2-3, with 10 nucleotides matching TRBD2. With 0 bases clipped from V and 7 bases from J, the junction kept 7 bases outside the gene matches. Germline assignment: CDR1 MGHRA and CDR2 YSYEKL. This CDR3 is 16 amino acids long. CDR3 amino acids: CASSQDQGAGGYTQYF. CDR3 nucleotide sequence: TGCGCCAGCAGCCAAGATCAAGGAGCGGGGGGGTATACGCAGTATTTT.